A single sample gave rise to the 9 T cell receptor beta chains below, sequenced in a study of blood T cell repertoires in COVID-19. Repertoires were generated with immunoSEQ multiplex PCR, while TCRdb's copy carries only in-frame clones and drops some. The table shows about 58,000 clones, with about 91% occurring only once. Sequencing was carried out using peripheral blood. Receptor source: an older woman with active COVID-19.

The chain couples TRBV3-1 (or the pseudogene TRBV3-2) to TRBJ2-5; 8 bases are a match to TRBD2. Germline V lookup: CDR1 LGHDT, CDR2 YNNKEL (reference sequence). The CDR3 length is 12 residues. With 6 bases clipped from V and 9 bases from J, the junction kept 6 bases outside the gene matches. This CDR3 is CASRPPAGAQYF. The CDR3 DNA follows: TGTGCCAGCAGGCCGCCAGCGGGGGCCCAGTACTTC.

The count of this clone is one. This chain joins TRBV11-2 and TRBJ2-2; TRBD1 matches at 10 bases. The V gene end was trimmed by 6 bases and the J gene end by 1 base; junction bases not matched to a gene: 5. The V gene's germline CDR1 is SGHAT and CDR2 FQNNGV. The CDR3 loop spans 16 amino acids. The CDR3 reads CASRRTGGRNTGELFF. The DNA for the CDR3 is TGTGCCAGCAGGCGGACAGGGGGACGGAACACCGGGGAGCTGTTTTTT.

The rearrangement uses TRBV6-2 or TRBV6-3 and TRBJ2-2, with D tentatively TRBD2 (5 bases). The length of the CDR3 is 13 residues. Germline V gene data show CDR1 as MNHEY and CDR2 as SVGEGT. The ends were cut back, 2 bases at V and 13 bases at J, with 14 bases in the middle. The chain's CDR3 is CASSYTSYGGLFF. The CDR3 DNA follows: TGTGCCAGCAGTTACACGTCCTACGGAGGGCTGTTTTTT.

This chain links TRBV11-3 with TRBJ1-6, with D tentatively TRBD1 (5 bases). V lost 5 bases and J 7 bases, leaving 12 bases between the germline ends. Germline V CDR1 and CDR2: SGHNT, YENEEA. This CDR3 comprises 14 residues. The CDR3 sequence is CASSQGTENSPLHF. The CDR3 region has the DNA TGTGCCAGCAGCCAGGGAACGGAGAATTCACCCCTCCACTTT.

DNA of the CDR3: TGTGCCAGCTCACCACCGCAGGGCGCAACTAATGAAAAACTGTTTTTT. Protein sequence: CASSPPQGATNEKLFF. V usage is TRBV18 and J usage is TRBJ1-4; TRBD1 might be the D (5 bases). The CDR3 runs 16 residues. The ends were cut back, 0 bases at V and 0 bases at J, with 8 bases in the middle. Germline values: CDR1 KGHSH, CDR2 LQKENI. Together with reference TRBV18 and TRBJ1-4, the CDR3 gives the full variable domain: NAGVMQNPRHLVRRRGQEARLRCSPMKGHSHVYWYRQLPEEGLKFMVYLQKENIIDESGMPKERFSAEFPKEGPSILRIQQVVRGDSAAYFCASSPPQGATNEKLFFGSGTQLSVL.

The chain has TRBV6-5 and TRBJ1-1, with D unclear. V lost 5 bases to trimming and J lost 0 bases, with 7 bases between them. Per germline, CDR1 MNHEY and CDR2 SVGAGI. The CDR3 length is 13 residues. The CDR3 DNA reads as TGTGCCAGCAGTCATCAGGTGAACACTGAAGCTTTCTTT. Amino acid sequence: CASSHQVNTEAFF.

The chain is built from TRBV7-3 and TRBJ2-6; TRBD1 agrees at 8 bases. Germline values: CDR1 SGHTA, CDR2 FQGTGA. The CDR3 has 17 amino acids. V shed 5 bases, J shed 0 bases, and the junction held 6 bases outside the gene matches. CDR3 sequence (DNA): TGTGCCAGCAGCCACGGGACAGGTCGCTCTGGGGCCAACGTCCTGACTTTC. Translation gives CASSHGTGRSGANVLTF.

The rearrangement links TRBV15 to TRBJ2-1; no reliable D call. V was shortened by 1 base and J by 6 bases, with 7 bases between the two germline ends. Germline V gene lookup returns CDR1 LNHNV and CDR2 YYDKDF (reference sequence). CDR3 length: 13 amino acids. The CDR3 nucleotides read TGTGCCACCAGCAGAGTAACGGGCAATGAGCAGTTCTTC. It codes for CATSRVTGNEQFF.

This sequence joins TRBV6-5 and TRBJ2-2; the match to TRBD1 covers 9 bases. V shed 6 bases and J 3 bases; nucleotides not matched to a gene: 5. CDR1 is MNHEY and CDR2 is SVGAGI in the germline V gene. There are 15 residues in the CDR3. The CDR3 nucleotides read TGTGCCAGCAGGACAGGGGGGGCGGACACCGGGGAGCTGTTTTTT. Amino acids: CASRTGGADTGELFF.